This TCR beta chain was identified in a study of identical twins. Study-level findings and limits: Sequences that were out-of-frame, alpha and twin-shared displayed an excess of low generation probability. Findings came from cross-sectional statistics, without long-term follow-up of donors. Whereas memory repertoires showed no such difference, abundant cord blood beta clonotypes carried fewer insertions.

The CDR3 is 15 residues long. Deletions cut 0 bases from V and 8 bases from J, with 13 bases between. Germline CDR1 reads LGHNA; CDR2 reads YNFKEQ. With template switching, a universal primer site was added, and the cDNA carried unique molecular identifiers. TCRdb redid the calling of the 5' RACE reads with MiXCR, one entry per CDR3 protein. The table has approximately 1.8 million distinct CDR3 sequences, 32% seen once. This clonotype was picked up many times. Its antigen is as yet unknown. Source material: cord blood. This receptor was identified in a newborn girl in good health. The V and J genes are TRBV4-2 and TRBJ1-4; D possibly corresponds to TRBD1 (6 bases). The CDR3 here is CASSQDPFGGEKLFF. DNA for the CDR3: TGTGCCAGCAGCCAAGATCCCTTCGGGGGCGAAAAACTGTTTTTT.